The 22 T cell receptor beta chains below all came from one sample that was sequenced in a study of blood T cell repertoires in COVID-19. Method: immunoSEQ multiplex PCR; TCRdb's copy keeps in-frame clones and lacks some. Of about 140,000 clones listed, around 80% are singletons. The sequencing sample was made of peripheral blood. These receptors all come from a man aged 60 to 69 with acute or convalescent COVID-19.

The chain uses TRBV5-1 and TRBJ1-1, with 12 bases fitting TRBD1. The germline V gene has CDR1 SGHRS and CDR2 YFSETQ. The ends lost 0 bases at V and 1 base at J; junction bases unmatched: 4. The CDR3 is 17 residues long. CDR3 residues: CASSLAGGQGANTEAFF. CDR3 sequence (DNA): TGCGCCAGCAGCTTGGCCGGGGGACAGGGGGCGAACACTGAAGCTTTCTTT.

J is TRBJ2-7 and V is TRBV3-1 (or the pseudogene TRBV3-2), with D possibly TRBD2 on 5 matching bases. V dropped 5 bases and J dropped 6 bases, with 11 bases sitting between them. The CDR3 sequence is 12 residues long. Germline V CDR1 and CDR2: LGHDT, YNNKEL (reference sequence). CDR3: CASSSGSAEQYF. The DNA of the CDR3 is TGTGCCAGCAGCAGCGGATCTGCCGAGCAGTACTTC.

This sequence joins TRBV30 and TRBJ1-4; D gene uncertain. V lost 2 bases to trimming and J lost 3 bases, with 13 bases between them. The length of the CDR3 is 15 residues. The germline V gene encodes CDR1 GTSNPN and CDR2 SVGIG (reference sequence). The CDR3 sequence: CAWSRRGRANEKLFF. The CDR3, as DNA: TGTGCCTGGAGTCGGCGGGGTAGAGCTAATGAAAAACTGTTTTTT.

The chain recombines TRBV9 with TRBJ2-7; D possibly corresponds to TRBD2 (5 bases). CDR3 length: 15 amino acids. CDR1 is SGDLS, CDR2 YYNGEE, per germline. The V end was cut by 2 bases, the J end by 3 bases, with 15 bases between. The CDR3 region is CASSVSAFDLYEQYF. CDR3 DNA: TGTGCCAGCAGCGTTAGCGCCTTCGACCTCTACGAGCAGTACTTC.

This clone appeared many times. The gene calls are TRBV28 and TRBJ2-2, with TRBD1 matching over 9 bases. The germline V gene has CDR1 MDHEN and CDR2 SYDVKM. The V segment lost 6 bases and the J segment 3 bases; nucleotides outside the gene matches: 2. The CDR3 extends over 14 amino acids. This CDR3 is CASRRQGDTGELFF. As DNA, the CDR3 is TGTGCCAGCAGACGACAGGGGGACACCGGGGAGCTGTTTTTT. The full variable domain, rest sourced from reference TRBV28 and TRBJ2-2, is DVKVTQSSRYLVKRTGEKVFLECVQDMDHENMFWYRQDPGLGLRLIYFSYDVKMKEKGDIPEGYSVSREKKERFSLILESASTNQTSMYLCASRRQGDTGELFFGEGSRLTVL.

A remark on this clone: One end of the junction fails to match germline, which may point to a read error. V usage is TRBV3-1 (or the pseudogene TRBV3-2) and J usage is TRBJ1-1, with D perhaps TRBD1 (6 bases). CDR3 length: 12 residues. In germline, CDR1 is LGHDT, CDR2 YNNKEL (reference sequence). Written as DNA, the CDR3 is TGTGCCAGCAGCCAACGGGACACGGAAGCTTTCTTT. Translation gives CASSQRDTEAFF.

The chain combines TRBV4-2 with TRBJ2-2, with 11 bases lining up with TRBD2. This CDR3 region has 14 residues. V trimming: 6 bases; J trimming: 7 bases; junction bases outside the gene matches: 4. Germline V lookup: CDR1 LGHNA, CDR2 YNFKEQ. The CDR3 coding sequence is TGTGCCAGCAGACTAGCGGGAGAGGGCGGGGAGCTGTTTTTT. Residues: CASRLAGEGGELFF.

The chain has TRBV19 and TRBJ1-5, with a possible D match to TRBD1 (6 bases). The germline V and J ends were trimmed by 5 bases and 0 bases, with 26 bases remaining between them. Germline V gene data show CDR1 as LNHDA and CDR2 as SQIVND (reference sequence). This CDR3 region has 20 residues. DNA of the CDR3: TGTGCCAGTAGTCCCCGTTTACAGGGTCTTATTTTAAATAGCAATCAGCCCCAGCATTTT. This encodes CASSPRLQGLILNSNQPQHF. Drawing the rest from reference TRBV19 and TRBJ1-5, the complete variable domain is DGGITQSPKYLFRKEGQNVTLSCEQNLNHDAMYWYRQDPGQGLRLIYYSQIVNDFQKGDIAEGYSVSREKKESFPLTVTSAQKNPTAFYLCASSPRLQGLILNSNQPQHFGDGTRLSIL.

The gene calls are TRBV6-5 and TRBJ1-5; D might be TRBD1 (5 bases). Germline V CDR1 and CDR2: MNHEY, SVGAGI. V was cut by 4 bases and J by 7 bases, with 11 bases left in between. CDR3 length: 13 residues. DNA for the CDR3: TGTGCCAGCAGTTTACCGGGGGGGCAGCCCCAGCATTTT. It codes for CASSLPGGQPQHF.

The chain has TRBV9 and TRBJ2-7, with 7 bases lining up with TRBD2. J was trimmed by 0 bases and V by 4 bases; bases with no gene match: 16. Germline CDR1 and CDR2: SGDLS and YYNGEE. The CDR3 totals 18 residues. The CDR3 bases are TGTGCCAGCAGCCCAGAGGGCGGGGGAAAGAGCTTCTCCTACGAGCAGTACTTC. It encodes CASSPEGGGKSFSYEQYF.

V is TRBV7-2 and J is TRBJ1-1; D is possibly TRBD1 (5 bases). Per germline, CDR1 SGHTA and CDR2 FQGNSA. Deletions cut 3 bases from V and 5 bases from J, with 10 bases between. CDR3 size: 13 residues. CDR3 in amino acids: CASSFQGRTEAFF. Here the CDR3 DNA reads TGTGCCAGCAGCTTTCAGGGCAGGACTGAAGCTTTCTTT.

The V and J genes are TRBV3-1 (or the pseudogene TRBV3-2) and TRBJ2-5; D ambiguous. There are 14 residues in the CDR3. From germline, CDR1 is LGHDT and CDR2 YNNKEL (reference sequence). Trimming left V 4 bases short and J 4 bases short, with 13 bases between. CDR3 in DNA: TGTGCCAGCAGCCTCCGCTCTCGGGTAGAGACCCAGTACTTC. Protein sequence: CASSLRSRVETQYF.

This rearrangement joins TRBV5-5 to TRBJ1-1; 7 bases agree with TRBD1. Germline values: CDR1 SGHKS, CDR2 YYEKEE (reference sequence). Trimming took 4 bases from V and 0 from J; bases not matched to a gene: 15. There are 18 residues in the CDR3. CDR3 coding DNA: TGTGCCAGCAGCCCGTCGGCGGCCGGGACAGCTATGAACACTGAAGCTTTCTTT. Translated, it gives CASSPSAAGTAMNTEAFF.

This clone was recorded only once. This sequence joins TRBV14 and TRBJ1-6; possible D gene TRBD1, 5 bases. The ends were cut back, 6 bases at V and 6 bases at J, with 15 bases in the middle. This CDR3 spans 15 amino acids. Per germline, CDR1 SGHDN and CDR2 FVKESK. CDR3 sequence: CASSSLDSINSPLHF. In DNA form, the CDR3 reads TGTGCCAGCAGTTCTTTAGACAGCATTAATTCACCCCTCCACTTT.

The gene calls are TRBV14 and TRBJ1-2; 9 nucleotides align to TRBD1. CDR1 SGHDN and CDR2 FVKESK come from the germline V gene. The CDR3 has 15 amino acids. J lost 5 bases, V lost 2 bases, and 6 bases had no gene match. The chain's CDR3 is CASSQPGQGSYGYTF. The CDR3 DNA sequence: TGTGCCAGCAGCCAACCGGGACAGGGATCATATGGCTACACCTTC. Combining the CDR3 with reference TRBV14 and TRBJ1-2 gives the whole variable domain EAGVTQFPSHSVIEKGQTVTLRCDPISGHDNLYWYRRVMGKEIKFLLHFVKESKQDESGMPNNRFLAERTGGTYSTLKVQPAELEDSGVYFCASSQPGQGSYGYTFGSGTRLTVV.

This clone showed up just a few times. This chain links TRBV2 with TRBJ2-4; 8 bases match TRBD2. CDR3 length equals 12 residues. V shed 8 bases, J shed 9 bases, and the junction held 6 bases outside the gene matches. The V gene's germline CDR1 is SNHLY and CDR2 FYNNEI. CDR3 nucleotide sequence: TGTGCCAGCGGAGGACTAGCTGGCATTCAGTACTTC. Protein sequence: CASGGLAGIQYF. The variable domain in full, completed from reference TRBV2 and TRBJ2-4, reads EPEVTQTPSHQVTQMGQEVILRCVPISNHLYFYWYRQILGQKVEFLVSFYNNEISEKSEIFDDQFSVERPDGSNFTLKIRSTKLEDSAMYFCASGGLAGIQYFGAGTRLSVL.

This sequence joins TRBV19 and TRBJ1-2; D possibly corresponds to TRBD1 (5 bases). Germline loops: CDR1 LNHDA, CDR2 SQIVND (reference sequence). CDR3 size: 16 residues. Trimming took off 0 bases at V and 4 bases at J, with 15 bases between the two ends. The CDR3 sequence: CASSIEGRVGPYGYTF. The CDR3 region has the DNA TGTGCCAGTAGTATAGAGGGCAGGGTTGGGCCCTATGGCTACACCTTC.

This clone has only a few counts. V is TRBV5-6 and J is TRBJ2-2, with 9 bases identical to TRBD2. CDR1 SGHDT and CDR2 YYEEEE come from the germline V gene. The J segment lost 6 bases and the V segment lost 4 bases, leaving 7 bases of the junction unmatched. The CDR3 totals 15 residues. CDR3 nucleotide sequence: TGTGCCAGCAGCCCCGGGACTAGCAGACCCGGGGAGCTGTTTTTT. Encoded protein: CASSPGTSRPGELFF.

The table lists this clone with a few counts. V is TRBV28 and J is TRBJ1-3; perhaps TRBD1 as D (5 bases). Per the germline V gene, CDR1 is MDHEN and CDR2 is SYDVKM. The CDR3 sequence is 12 residues long. Trimming removed 9 bases from V and 4 bases from J, with 10 bases in between. CDR3 sequence (DNA): TGTGCCAGTCGACAGAGAGGAAACACCATATATTTT. It is translated as CASRQRGNTIYF.

The count of this clone is one. This chain connects TRBV29-1 to TRBJ1-1, with 10 bases aligning to TRBD1. The CDR3 spans 15 residues. Germline CDR1 and CDR2: SQVTM and ANQGSEA. V lost 7 bases, J lost 5 bases, and 13 bases stayed unmatched. CDR3 sequence reads: CSAGRVDRGGTEAFF. The CDR3 nucleotides read TGCAGCGCAGGGCGGGTGGACAGGGGGGGGACTGAAGCTTTCTTT. Full variable domain (rest looked up from reference TRBV29-1 and TRBJ1-1): SAVISQKPSRDICQRGTSLTIQCQVDSQVTMMFWYRQQPGQSLTLIATANQGSEATYESGFVIDKFPISRPNLTFSTLTVSNMSPEDSSIYLCSAGRVDRGGTEAFFGQGTRLTVV.

The V and J genes are TRBV9 and TRBJ2-1, with TRBD2 identical over 10 bases. The CDR3 covers 17 residues. With 4 bases clipped from V and 0 bases from J, the junction kept 7 bases outside the gene matches. CDR1 and CDR2 (germline): SGDLS, YYNGEE. The DNA of the CDR3 is TGTGCCAGCAGCAAGAGGGCTAGCGGGAGCTCCTACAATGAGCAGTTCTTC. Translating gives CASSKRASGSSYNEQFF.

This chain links TRBV24-1 with TRBJ2-6; D perhaps matches TRBD2 (7 bases). CDR3 length equals 18 residues. The germline V and J ends were trimmed by 3 bases and 0 bases, with 14 bases remaining between them. Germline lookup yields CDR1 KGHDR and CDR2 SFDVKD. CDR3 nucleotide sequence: TGTGCCACCAGTGATCCACAGGGAGGGCCCTCTGGGGCCAACGTCCTGACTTTC. It codes for CATSDPQGGPSGANVLTF.